This TCR beta chain comes out of a study of Graves' ophthalmopathy and Graves' hyperthyroidism (dated by TCRdb to 2016 to 2019). Notes on the research overall: Peripheral blood was collected at initial diagnosis, prior to any treatment. After sampling, hyperthyroidism patients received methimazole starting at 30 mg daily, and ophthalmopathy patients received high-dose intravenous methylprednisolone. The study used signatures of the TCR beta repertoire to tell Graves' ophthalmopathy apart from Graves' hyperthyroidism and to predict which patients would progress to ophthalmopathy. In total, 135 blood samples were TCR-sequenced: roughly 45 ophthalmopathy, approximately 75 hyperthyroidism and approximately 17 hyperthyroidism-to-ophthalmopathy patients. A discovery set of about 99 patients (around 44 ophthalmopathy, 55 to 60 stable hyperthyroidism) was enrolled to explore V-J signatures distinguishing ophthalmopathy from hyperthyroidism. T-cell repertoires of thyroid tissue and blood were compared in 5 or 6 hyperthyroidism patients. An independent validation cohort was composed of some 19 hyperthyroidism patients and some 16 patients who later progressed from hyperthyroidism to ophthalmopathy.

TCR beta CDR3 regions were amplified from RNA transcripts for repertoire sequencing. HTBI primers and the Qiagen OneStep RT-PCR kit were used in a first-round RT-PCR, which was followed by a second-round multiplex PCR, size selection and purification. Libraries were sequenced on an Illumina HiSeq2000 using paired-end 100 bp reads. Processing in the source paper ran as follows. SOAPnuke was used to process the reads, throwing out any read that had adapters, had uncalled bases, had a mean Phred below 15, or lacked an exact constant-primer or identifier match. COPE v1.2.5 was used to merge high-quality paired reads. Unique nucleotide sequences were defined as clonotypes and aligned to IMGT TRB V, D and J references using MiTCR v1.1. The analysis was limited to V-J combinations with a frequency above 0.0001, which together covered just over 98% of the repertoires. For each V-J combination, a TCR clonal expansion and chaos score was defined as the ratio of F50 clonal expansion to chaos observed in the TCRdist matrix. Features were reduced by Welch's t-statistics and random forest to more than 10 V-J combinations, which fed a naive Bayes classifier. The similarity between thyroid and blood repertoires was quantified using the Morisita-Horn index. TCRdb redid the processing of the public reads, applying fastp at Q25 and MiXCR, and retained in-frame beta chains. For every CDR3 protein sequence, its rows merge into one entry that carries the most common genes and DNA. These V and J calls originate from TCRdb's pipeline instead of the authors' own analysis. In all, the sample holds 300,000 to 350,000 distinct CDR3 sequences, and about a sixth of those were seen once. Approximately 13% of the sample is taken by the ten largest.

Ophthalmopathy patients had moderately to severely active disease, Clinical Activity Score of at least 3, NOSPECS grade of at least 4, and disease duration under 3 months. Patients were excluded if they had other autoimmune diseases, uncontrolled infections, pregnancy or lactation. Diagnosis was based on clinical symptoms, serum thyroxine, TRAb, thyroid ultrasound and orbital computed tomography. Ficoll-Paque density gradient centrifugation was used to isolate PBMCs from around 10 ml of fresh peripheral blood. Total RNA was extracted using Trizol reagent, and RNA quality was checked on an Agilent 2100 Bioanalyzer. Broader findings and caveats from the paper: In validation, the model predicted ophthalmopathy progression with over 60% sensitivity and around 72% specificity; approximately 12 predicted patients were CT-confirmed with GO in a median of about 6.2 months. Most expanded thyroid clonotypes with frequency above 0.001 were also detected in blood, suggesting blood repertoires may reflect the thyroid immune response. In cross-validation, the 13-signature model distinguished ophthalmopathy from stable hyperthyroidism with approximately 90% sensitivity and about 84% specificity, and in the test set the corresponding values were roughly 80% and 76%. Sample size was not predetermined statistically, and investigators were not blinded to group allocation.

Reading the germline V gene gives CDR1 MNHEY and CDR2 SVGEGT. After removal of 6 bases from V and 5 bases from J, the junction retains 4 bases not matched to a gene. Taken from cysteine to phenylalanine, the CDR3 has 13 residues. CDR3 DNA is the only sequence kept; it has 39 bases, read in frame from the first base. This clonotype was observed many times. Its antigen specificity is not known. One base away there is no much larger clone; base qualities are not given. The sequence was collected from an adult man with Graves' ophthalmopathy. Rearrangement joined TRBV6-2 or TRBV6-3 to TRBJ2-5; TRBD1 lines up with 9 middle nucleotides. The material sequenced was peripheral blood. The DNA sequence is as follows: TGTGCCAGCAGATCGGACAGGGGTGAGACCCAGTACTTC. Its protein is CASRSDRGETQYF.